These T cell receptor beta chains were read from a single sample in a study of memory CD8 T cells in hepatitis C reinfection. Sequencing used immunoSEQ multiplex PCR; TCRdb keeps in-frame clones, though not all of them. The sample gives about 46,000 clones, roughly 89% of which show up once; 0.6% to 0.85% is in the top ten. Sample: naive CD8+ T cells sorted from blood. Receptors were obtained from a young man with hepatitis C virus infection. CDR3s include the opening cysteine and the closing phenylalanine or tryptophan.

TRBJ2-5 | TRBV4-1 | CASSQEEARGRQETQYF
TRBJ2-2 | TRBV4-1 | CASSRLRDTGELFF
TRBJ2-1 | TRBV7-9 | CASSLREDEQFF
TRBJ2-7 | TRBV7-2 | CASSRAGGSTYEQYF
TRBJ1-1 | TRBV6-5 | CASSSTGGGEAFF
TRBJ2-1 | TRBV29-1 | CSVEGTSGRYNEQFF
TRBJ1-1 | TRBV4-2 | CASSQDRGNTEAFF
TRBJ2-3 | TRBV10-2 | CASSNIAGAGHHTQYF
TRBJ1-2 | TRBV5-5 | CASSLVAGGYDYGYTF
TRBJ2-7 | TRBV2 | CASSRTSEYEQYF
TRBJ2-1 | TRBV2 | CASSEFSGRAYEQFF
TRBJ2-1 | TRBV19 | CASSWTSGRFREQFF
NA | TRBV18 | CASSPDTLAGVWDEQYF
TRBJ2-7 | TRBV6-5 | CASSYGRGEQYF
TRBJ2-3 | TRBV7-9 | CASSLASGTDTQYF
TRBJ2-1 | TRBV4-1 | CASSQEGTSGRGGDNEQFF
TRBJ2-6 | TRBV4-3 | CASSHGQGTIGSGANVLTF
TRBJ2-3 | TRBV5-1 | CASSISTTGGDTQYF
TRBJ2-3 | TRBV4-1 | CASTLLGSGKVDTQYF
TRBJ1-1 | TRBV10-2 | CASSESNSAGTEAFF
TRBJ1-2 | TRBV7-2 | CASSPGTGLNYGYTF
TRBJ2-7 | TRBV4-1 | CASSQESVLAGDYEQYF
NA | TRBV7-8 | CASSHGLPVYEQYF
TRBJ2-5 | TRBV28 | CASTFTGVQETQYF
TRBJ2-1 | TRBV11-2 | CASSSGLADSYNEQFF
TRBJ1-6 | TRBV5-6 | CASSFQGSPLHF
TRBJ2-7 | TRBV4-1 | CASSYRDRAYEQYF
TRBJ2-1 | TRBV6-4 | CASSAEDRGSGYNEQFF
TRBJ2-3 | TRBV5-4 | CASSSSGGGPDTQYF
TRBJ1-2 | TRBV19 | CASYPGTGVGYGYTF
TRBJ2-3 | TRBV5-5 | CASSLVAGITDTQYF
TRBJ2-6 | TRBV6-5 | CASSYSLGANVLTF
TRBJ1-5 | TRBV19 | CASSPPLSGNQPQHF
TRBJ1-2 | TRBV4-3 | CASSQDLTEPLYGYTF
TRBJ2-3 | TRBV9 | CASSALTGLTSTDTQYF
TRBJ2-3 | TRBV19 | CASSLLSTDTQYF
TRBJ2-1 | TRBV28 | CASSFETGTYNEQFF
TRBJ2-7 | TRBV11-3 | CASSPATSYEQYF
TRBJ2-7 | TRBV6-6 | CASSFTGSGEQYF
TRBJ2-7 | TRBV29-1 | CSVLRGDTYEQYF
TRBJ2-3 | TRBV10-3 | CAIGDSSTDTQYF
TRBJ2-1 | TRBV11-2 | CASSLGGTENYNEQFF
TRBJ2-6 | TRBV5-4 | CASSDPTGSEAGANVLTF
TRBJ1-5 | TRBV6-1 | CASSERGQFNQPQHF
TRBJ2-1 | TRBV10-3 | CAISEEGDSYNEQFF
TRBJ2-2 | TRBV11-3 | CASSPGLRGELFF
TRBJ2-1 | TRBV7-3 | CASSLDSSYNEQFF
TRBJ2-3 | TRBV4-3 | CASSQDLGGNTDTQYF
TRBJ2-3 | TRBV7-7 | CASSPGRTDTQYF
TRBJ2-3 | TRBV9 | CASSDGTSPTDTQYF
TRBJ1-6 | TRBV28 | CASSLAGASPLHF
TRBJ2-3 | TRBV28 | CASSLMGQGSTDTQYF
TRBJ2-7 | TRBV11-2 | CASSLVVSSYEQYF
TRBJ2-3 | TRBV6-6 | CASSPLAGGADTQYF